A single sample is the source of the 17 T cell receptor beta chains below, sequenced in a study of shared clonotypes between healthy human individuals. Sequencing was performed with immunoSEQ multiplex PCR; in TCRdb, only in-frame clones are kept and a portion is missing. Of about 980,000 clones in the sample, around three quarters were seen once. The sequenced material came from memory CD4+ T cells sorted from blood. The subset is: CD45RA-negative fraction. The receptors were gathered from a man aged 18 to 29 in good health.

The chain joins TRBV23-1 to TRBJ2-2; possibly TRBD2 for D (6 bases). Being an ORF, TRBV23-1 has a function that is uncertain. This CDR3 spans 19 amino acids. Trimming cost V 0 bases and J 2 bases, with 19 bases left between them. Here the CDR3 DNA reads TGCGCCAGCAGTCAATCCCCGGGACTCCAACGCTCCAACACCGGGGAGCTGTTTTTT. Encoded protein: CASSQSPGLQRSNTGELFF.

This rearrangement joins TRBV9 to TRBJ1-6; possibly TRBD1 for D (5 bases). V shed 4 bases and J shed 7 bases, with 15 bases lying between them. CDR3 size: 15 residues. Germline V gene lookup returns CDR1 SGDLS and CDR2 YYNGEE. As DNA, the CDR3 is TGTGCCAGCAGCCGAGAGGGGACCAACAATTCACCCCTCCACTTT. This encodes CASSREGTNNSPLHF. Full variable domain (outside the CDR3, taken from reference TRBV9 and TRBJ1-6): DSGVTQTPKHLITATGQRVTLRCSPRSGDLSVYWYQQSLDQGLQFLIQYYNGEERAKGNILERFSAQQFPDLHSELNLSSLELGDSALYFCASSREGTNNSPLHFGNGTRLTVT.

The CDR3 spells CASSLVGQSYNEQFF. The CDR3 region has the DNA TGTGCCAGCAGCTTGGTTGGACAGTCCTACAATGAGCAGTTCTTC. The genes are TRBV5-6 and TRBJ2-1; perhaps TRBD1 as D (6 bases). The V end lost 0 bases, the J end lost 1 base, and 8 bases lay between the germline ends. The CDR3 loop spans 15 amino acids. The germline CDR1 and CDR2 sequences are SGHDT and YYEEEE.

The V and J genes are TRBV7-2 and TRBJ1-2; D may be TRBD1 (5 bases). The CDR3 is made up of 15 amino acids. Per the germline V gene, CDR1 is SGHTA and CDR2 is FQGNSA. The V end was cut by 0 bases, the J end by 8 bases, with 16 bases between. The CDR3, as DNA: TGTGCCAGCAGCTTAGCGCAGGGCGGGGCTCTGGGCTACACCTTC. Translating it yields CASSLAQGGALGYTF.

The V and J genes are TRBV14 and TRBJ1-3, with TRBD1 matching over 8 bases. The CDR3 is 16 amino acids. Germline CDR1 and CDR2: SGHDN and FVKESK. The trim removed 4 bases at V and 3 bases at J, leaving 8 bases unmatched. This chain's CDR3 is CASSPMTGENGNTIYF. In nucleotides, the CDR3 is TGTGCCAGCAGCCCTATGACAGGGGAAAATGGAAACACCATATATTTT.

The chain combines TRBV28 with TRBJ1-5, with D possibly TRBD1 on 6 matching bases. Germline CDR1 and CDR2: MDHEN and SYDVKM. The CDR3 sequence is 14 residues long. The ends were cut back, 4 bases at V and 2 bases at J, with 9 bases in the middle. CDR3 bases: TGTGCCAGCAGTTCACCAGGGGGCAATCAGCCCCAGCATTTT. Its protein is CASSSPGGNQPQHF.

The V and J genes are TRBV2 and TRBJ2-4; D unclear. V was cut by 2 bases and J by 0 bases, with 11 bases left in between. Looked up from germline, CDR1 is SNHLY and CDR2 is FYNNEI. There are 16 residues in the CDR3. This chain's CDR3 is CASSEPAALAKNIQYF. The CDR3 DNA reads TGTGCCAGCAGTGAACCCGCTGCCTTAGCCAAAAACATTCAGTACTTC.

As regards this clone: Other DNA sequences of this sample code for an identical CDR3. V and J are TRBV15 and TRBJ1-5; D is uncertain. V was trimmed by 1 base and J by 3 bases, leaving 7 bases between them. This CDR3 spans 14 amino acids. Germline V gene data show CDR1 as LNHNV and CDR2 as YYDKDF (reference sequence). The chain's CDR3 is CATSRVQDNQPQHF. CDR3 nucleotide sequence: TGTGCCACCAGCAGAGTCCAGGACAATCAGCCCCAGCATTTT.

The gene calls are TRBV2 and TRBJ2-1, with 7 bases matching TRBD2. The V gene's germline CDR1 is SNHLY and CDR2 FYNNEI. The CDR3 runs to 15 residues. The J segment lost 4 bases and the V segment lost 0 bases, leaving 3 bases of the junction unmatched. The CDR3 coding sequence is TGTGCCAGCAGTGAAGCGGGACTAACATACAATGAGCAGTTCTTC. Translated: CASSEAGLTYNEQFF. Combining the CDR3 with reference TRBV2 and TRBJ2-1 gives the whole variable domain EPEVTQTPSHQVTQMGQEVILRCVPISNHLYFYWYRQILGQKVEFLVSFYNNEISEKSEIFDDQFSVERPDGSNFTLKIRSTKLEDSAMYFCASSEAGLTYNEQFFGPGTRLTVL.

V gene TRBV15 combines with J gene TRBJ1-3; D perhaps matches TRBD1 (6 bases). Trimming stripped 4 bases from V and 10 bases from J, with 17 bases between. This CDR3 has 14 residues. Germline V gene sequence: CDR1 LNHNV, CDR2 YYDKDF (reference sequence). Written as DNA, the CDR3 is TGTGCCACCAGCATGAGAGTGACAGGCCGAACCATATATTTT. Its translation is CATSMRVTGRTIYF.

Comment on this clone: This may come from a read error, since a much larger clone is one base off. The same CDR3 also results from other DNA sequences found in this sample. The rearrangement links TRBV18 to TRBJ2-7, with D perhaps matching TRBD1 (5 bases). V lost 2 bases and J lost 4, with 6 bases in between. Germline assignment: CDR1 KGHSH and CDR2 LQKENI. This CDR3 comprises 12 residues. For the CDR3, the DNA is TGTGCCAGCTCACCAAAGGGGTACGAGCAGTACTTC. As protein: CASSPKGYEQYF.

The chain joins TRBV11-2 to TRBJ2-5, with D tentatively TRBD2 (5 bases). CDR3 length: 14 residues. Germline V gene sequence: CDR1 SGHAT, CDR2 FQNNGV. Trimming shortened V by 0 bases and J by 2 bases, and 7 bases separated the two germline ends. The CDR3 reads CASSLDGDQETQYF. The CDR3 coding sequence is TGTGCCAGCAGCTTAGACGGGGATCAAGAGACCCAGTACTTC.

This clone was counted only a few times. The same CDR3 can be traced to other DNA sequences in this sample. The rearrangement joins TRBV7-2 to TRBJ2-7; D is unresolved. V dropped 4 bases and J dropped 4 bases, with 11 bases sitting between them. The V gene's germline CDR1 is SGHTA and CDR2 FQGNSA. This CDR3 contains 13 residues. The CDR3 loop reads CASSSGRGYEQYF. DNA for the CDR3: TGTGCCAGCAGCTCCGGTCGTGGGTACGAGCAGTACTTC.

The chain joins TRBV5-1 to TRBJ1-6; D gene uncertain. This CDR3 has 15 amino acids. With 2 bases removed from V and 3 bases from J, the gap between germline ends came to 9 bases. The germline V gene has CDR1 SGHRS and CDR2 YFSETQ. This CDR3 reads CASSFSEVYNSPLHF. The DNA of the CDR3 is TGCGCCAGCAGCTTTTCAGAGGTCTATAATTCACCCCTCCACTTT.

This clone was counted a few times. The chain couples TRBV13 to TRBJ1-3, with a possible D match to TRBD1 (6 bases). This CDR3 comprises 16 residues. CDR1 PRHDT and CDR2 FYEKMQ come from the germline V gene (reference sequence). Trimming took 7 bases from V and 1 from J, leaving 17 bases between them. The CDR3: CASTLTITGSGNTIYF. DNA of the CDR3: TGTGCCAGCACACTCACGATCACAGGGTCTGGAAACACCATATATTTT.

The chain links TRBV11-2 to TRBJ2-1, with D maybe TRBD2 (6 bases). V dropped 4 bases and J dropped 0 bases, with 13 bases sitting between them. The CDR3 loop spans 16 amino acids. Germline V gene lookup returns CDR1 SGHAT and CDR2 FQNNGV. CDR3 loop: CASSSRLDSSYNEQFF. The CDR3, as DNA: TGTGCCAGCAGCTCCCGACTAGACAGCTCCTACAATGAGCAGTTCTTC.

This chain joins TRBV19 and TRBJ2-3; unclear D gene. CDR3 size: 15 residues. CDR1 is LNHDA, CDR2 SQIVND, per germline (reference sequence). Trimming stripped 3 bases from V and 0 bases from J, with 10 bases between. The CDR3 reads CASSILPLSTDTQYF. DNA of the CDR3: TGTGCCAGTAGTATCCTCCCCCTTAGCACAGATACGCAGTATTTT.